These 5 T cell receptor beta chains were all obtained from the same sample, sequenced in a study of T cell clonotyping in hematopoietic cell transplantation. TCRdb's table, derived via immunoSEQ multiplex PCR, lists solely in-frame clones and lacks some. Of about 8,000 clones listed, around 81% are singletons. The specimen was peripheral blood mononuclear cells, collected 180 days after allogeneic stem cell transplant. The receptors were gathered from a female patient aged 50 to 65 who had an allogeneic stem cell transplant from an unrelated donor, so the T cells may come from the graft donor. Some clones in this sample may be carry-over from other donors' samples.

This CDR3 reads CASSLQGSSYEQYF. CDR3 nucleotides: TGTGCCAGCAGCTTACAGGGATCCTCCTACGAGCAGTACTTC. The V gene is TRBV7-2, the J gene TRBJ2-7, with D possibly TRBD1 on 5 matching bases. Trimming took off 2 bases at V and 0 bases at J, with 8 bases between the two ends. This CDR3 is built from 14 residues. Germline CDR1 reads SGHTA; CDR2 reads FQGNSA.

The chain recombines TRBV10-3 with TRBJ1-6; possible D gene TRBD1, 6 bases. The CDR3 is 14 amino acids. Looked up from germline, CDR1 is ENHRY and CDR2 is SYGVKD. V was trimmed by 5 bases and J by 5 bases, leaving 10 bases between them. The CDR3 nucleotides read TGTGCCATCAGTCCCGGACAGAATAATTCACCCCTCCACTTT. Amino acid sequence: CAISPGQNNSPLHF.

The rearrangement uses TRBV2 and TRBJ1-1; no firm D call. CDR3 size: 11 residues. V was cut by 6 bases and J by 2 bases, with 4 bases left in between. In germline, CDR1 is SNHLY, CDR2 FYNNEI. The CDR3 protein is CASRINTEAFF. CDR3 coding DNA: TGTGCCAGCAGGATAAACACTGAAGCTTTCTTT.

The V and J genes are TRBV19 and TRBJ2-2, with 8 bases that match TRBD1. Germline values: CDR1 LNHDA, CDR2 SQIVND (reference sequence). With V trimmed by 1 base and J by 5 bases, 0 bases remained unmatched. The length of the CDR3 is 14 residues. The CDR3 region has the DNA TGTGCCAGTAGTATAGGGGACAGGACCGGGGAGCTGTTTTTT. The encoded protein is CASSIGDRTGELFF.

This clone was detected a few times. This chain links TRBV7-3 with TRBJ1-2; weak D call: TRBD1 (5 bases). Germline CDR1 SGHTA, CDR2 FQGTGA. Trimming cost V 1 base and J 8 bases, with 11 bases left between them. CDR3 length: 13 amino acids. The chain's CDR3 is CASSLSAGQGYTF. The CDR3 region has the DNA TGTGCCAGCAGCTTAAGTGCAGGACAAGGCTACACCTTC.